The TCR beta chain described here comes from a study of T cell repertoires in cytomegalovirus infection. Broader study findings: The study identified carriers of CMV plus the relevant HLA from cumulative public TCR beta family frequency.

V shed 0 bases and J shed 1 base, with 9 bases lying between them. Germline-derived CDR1 and CDR2 are SGHTA and FQGNSA. This CDR3 spans 15 amino acids. This clonotype occurred a few times. Its antigen remains unidentified. A single record per CDR3 protein comes from TCRdb applying MiXCR to the reads. The sample contains about 130,000 distinct CDR3 sequences, 20% to 30% of which appear only once. Material: PBMCs, sequenced either directly or after in vitro stimulation (not recorded which). The chain is built from TRBV7-2 and TRBJ1-1; D is unresolved. This TCR came from a human donor in good health (CMV status not recorded). Some clones in this sample may be carry-over from other donors' samples. This CDR3 is CASSLAHSENTEAFF. Here the CDR3 DNA reads TGTGCCAGCAGCTTAGCGCATTCCGAGAACACTGAAGCTTTCTTT.